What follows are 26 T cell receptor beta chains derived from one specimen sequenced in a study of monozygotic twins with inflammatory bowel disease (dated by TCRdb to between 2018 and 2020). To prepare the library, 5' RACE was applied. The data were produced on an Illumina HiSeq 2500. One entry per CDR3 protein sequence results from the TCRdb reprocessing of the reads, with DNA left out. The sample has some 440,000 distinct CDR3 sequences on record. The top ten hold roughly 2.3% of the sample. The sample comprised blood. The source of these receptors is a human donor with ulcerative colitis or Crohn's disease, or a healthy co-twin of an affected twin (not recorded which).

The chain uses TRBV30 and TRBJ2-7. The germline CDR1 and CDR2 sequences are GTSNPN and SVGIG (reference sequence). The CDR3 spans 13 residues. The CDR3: CAWSNEGTYEQYF.

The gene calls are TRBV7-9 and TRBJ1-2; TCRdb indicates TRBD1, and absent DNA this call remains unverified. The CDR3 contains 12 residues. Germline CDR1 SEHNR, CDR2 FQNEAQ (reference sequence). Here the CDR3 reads CASSFAGPGNTF. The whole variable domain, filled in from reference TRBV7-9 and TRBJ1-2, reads DTGVSQNPRHKITKRGQNVTFRCDPISEHNRLYWYRQTLGQGPEFLTYFQNEAQLEKSRLLSDRFSAERPKGSFSTLEIQRTEQGDSAMYLCASSFAGPGNTFGSGTRLTVV.

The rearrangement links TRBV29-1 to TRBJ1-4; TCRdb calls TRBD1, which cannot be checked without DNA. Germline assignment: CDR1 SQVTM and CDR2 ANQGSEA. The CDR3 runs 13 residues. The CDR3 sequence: CSVQGQSYEKLFF.

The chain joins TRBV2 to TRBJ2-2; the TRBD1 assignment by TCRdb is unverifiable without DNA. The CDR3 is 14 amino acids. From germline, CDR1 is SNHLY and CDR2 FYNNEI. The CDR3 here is CAWTATLGAGELFF.

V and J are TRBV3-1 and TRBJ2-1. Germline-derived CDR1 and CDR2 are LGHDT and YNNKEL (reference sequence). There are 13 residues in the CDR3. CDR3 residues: CASSLGPSNEQFF.

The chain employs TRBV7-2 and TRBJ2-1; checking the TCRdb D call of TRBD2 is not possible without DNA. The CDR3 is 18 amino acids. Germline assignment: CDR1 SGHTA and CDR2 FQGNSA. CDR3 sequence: CASSLAGGLAGIYNEQFF.

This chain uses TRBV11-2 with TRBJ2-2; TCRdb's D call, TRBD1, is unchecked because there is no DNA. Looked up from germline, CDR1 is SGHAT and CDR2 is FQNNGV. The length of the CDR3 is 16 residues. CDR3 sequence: CASSLTRDRSTGELFF.

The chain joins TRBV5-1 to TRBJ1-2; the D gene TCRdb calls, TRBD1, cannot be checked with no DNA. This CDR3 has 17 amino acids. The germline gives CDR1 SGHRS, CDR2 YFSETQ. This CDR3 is CASSSTPGQGGRRGYTF.

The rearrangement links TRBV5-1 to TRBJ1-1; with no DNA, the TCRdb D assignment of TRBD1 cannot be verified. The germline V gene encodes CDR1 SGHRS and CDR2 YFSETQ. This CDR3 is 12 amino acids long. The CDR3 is CASRRDRDEAFF.

The CDR3 sequence is CASSLKWGTEAFF. This rearrangement joins TRBV5-1 to TRBJ1-1. Germline lookup yields CDR1 SGHRS and CDR2 YFSETQ. This CDR3 is built from 13 residues.

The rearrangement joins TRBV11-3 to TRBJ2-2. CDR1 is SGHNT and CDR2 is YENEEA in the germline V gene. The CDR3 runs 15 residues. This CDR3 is CASSLDGANTGELFF.

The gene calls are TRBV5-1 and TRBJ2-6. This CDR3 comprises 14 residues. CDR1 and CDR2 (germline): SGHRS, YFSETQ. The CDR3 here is CASSSFSGANVLTF.

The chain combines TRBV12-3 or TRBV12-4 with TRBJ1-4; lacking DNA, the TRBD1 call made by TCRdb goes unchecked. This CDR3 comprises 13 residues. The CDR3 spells CASSLLRGEKLFF.

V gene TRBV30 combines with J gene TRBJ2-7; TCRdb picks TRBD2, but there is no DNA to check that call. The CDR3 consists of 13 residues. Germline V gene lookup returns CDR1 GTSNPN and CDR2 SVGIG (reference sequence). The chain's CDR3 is CAWRTIREYEQYF.

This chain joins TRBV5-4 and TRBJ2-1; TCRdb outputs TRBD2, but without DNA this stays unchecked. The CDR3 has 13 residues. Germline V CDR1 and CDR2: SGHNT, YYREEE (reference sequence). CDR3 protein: CASSPFGREEQFF.

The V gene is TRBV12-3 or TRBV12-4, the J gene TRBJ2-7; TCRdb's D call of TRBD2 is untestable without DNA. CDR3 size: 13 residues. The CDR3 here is CASSTNPRTDQYF.

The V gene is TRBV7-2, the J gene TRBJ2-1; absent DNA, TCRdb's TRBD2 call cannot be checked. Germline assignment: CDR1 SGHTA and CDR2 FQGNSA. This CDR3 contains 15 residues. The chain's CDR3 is CASSITSGGYNEQFF. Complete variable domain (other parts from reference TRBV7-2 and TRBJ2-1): GAGVSQSPSNKVTEKGKDVELRCDPISGHTALYWYRQSLGQGLEFLIYFQGNSAPDKSGLPSDRFSAERTGGSVSTLTIQRTQQEDSAVYLCASSITSGGYNEQFFGPGTRLTVL.

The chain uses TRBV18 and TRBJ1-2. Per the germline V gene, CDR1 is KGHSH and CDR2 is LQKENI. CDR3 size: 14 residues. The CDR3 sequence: CASSPPGESYGYTF.

Here the CDR3 reads CASSLRQGPSYGYTF. V gene TRBV3-1 combines with J gene TRBJ1-2; the D call of TRBD1 rests on TCRdb alone, since no DNA is present to check it. Germline values: CDR1 LGHDT, CDR2 YNNKEL (reference sequence). This CDR3 comprises 15 residues. Full variable domain (remainder filled in from reference TRBV3-1 and TRBJ1-2): DTAVSQTPKYLVTQMGNDKSIKCEQNLGHDTMYWYKQDSKKFLKIMFSYNNKELIINETVPNRFSPKSPDKAHLNLHINSLELGDSAVYFCASSLRQGPSYGYTFGSGTRLTVV.

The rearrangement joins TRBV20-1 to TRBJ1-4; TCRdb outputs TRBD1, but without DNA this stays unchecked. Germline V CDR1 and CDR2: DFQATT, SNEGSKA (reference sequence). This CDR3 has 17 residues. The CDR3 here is CSARAPHQGRKNEKLFF.

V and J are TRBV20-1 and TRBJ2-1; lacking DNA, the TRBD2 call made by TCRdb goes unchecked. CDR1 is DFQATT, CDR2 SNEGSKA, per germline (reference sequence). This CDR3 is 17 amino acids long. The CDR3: CSARDTGGQSTYNEQFF.

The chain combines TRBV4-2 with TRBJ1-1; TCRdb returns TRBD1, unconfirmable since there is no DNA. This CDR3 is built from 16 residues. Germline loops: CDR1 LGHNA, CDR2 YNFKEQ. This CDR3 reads CASSHSGQGFNTEAFF.

CDR3 sequence: CASRTSGTSTDTQYF. V usage is TRBV7-2 and J usage is TRBJ2-3; the TRBD2 assignment by TCRdb is unverifiable without DNA. Germline lookup yields CDR1 SGHTA and CDR2 FQGNSA. The CDR3 contains 15 residues.

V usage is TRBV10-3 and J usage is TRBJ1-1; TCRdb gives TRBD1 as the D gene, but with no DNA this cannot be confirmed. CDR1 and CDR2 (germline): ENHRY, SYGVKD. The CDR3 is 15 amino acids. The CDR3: CAISVGGDSNTEAFF.

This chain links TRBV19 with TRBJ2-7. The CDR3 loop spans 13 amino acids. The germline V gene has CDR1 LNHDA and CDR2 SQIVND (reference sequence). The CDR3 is CASSIVKGNEQYF.

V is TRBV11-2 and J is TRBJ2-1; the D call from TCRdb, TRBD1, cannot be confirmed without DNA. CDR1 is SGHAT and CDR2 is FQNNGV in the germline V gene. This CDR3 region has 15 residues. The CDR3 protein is CASSLGGQGSNEQFF.